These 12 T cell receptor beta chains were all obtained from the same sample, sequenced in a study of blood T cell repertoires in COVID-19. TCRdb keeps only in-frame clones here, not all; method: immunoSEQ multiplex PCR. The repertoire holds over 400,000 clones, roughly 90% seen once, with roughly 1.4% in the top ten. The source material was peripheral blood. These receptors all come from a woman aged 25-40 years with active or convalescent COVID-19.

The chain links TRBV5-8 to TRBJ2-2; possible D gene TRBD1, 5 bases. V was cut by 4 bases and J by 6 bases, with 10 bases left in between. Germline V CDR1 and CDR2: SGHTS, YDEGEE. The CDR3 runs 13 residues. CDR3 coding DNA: TGTGCCAGCAGCCTGGAAGGGGCCGGGGAGCTGTTTTTT. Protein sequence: CASSLEGAGELFF.

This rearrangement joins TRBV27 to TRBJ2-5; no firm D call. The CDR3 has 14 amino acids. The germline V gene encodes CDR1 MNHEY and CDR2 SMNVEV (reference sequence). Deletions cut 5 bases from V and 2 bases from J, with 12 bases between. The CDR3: CASSRTVSQETQYF. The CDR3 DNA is TGTGCCAGCAGTCGTACAGTTAGTCAAGAGACCCAGTACTTC.

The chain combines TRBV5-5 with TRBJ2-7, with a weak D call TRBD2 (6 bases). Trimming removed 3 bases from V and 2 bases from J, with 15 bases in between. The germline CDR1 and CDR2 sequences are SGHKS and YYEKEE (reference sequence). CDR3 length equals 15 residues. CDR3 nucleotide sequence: TGTGCCAGCAGCTCCCCGGGAGCGTTCACCTACGAGCAGTACTTC. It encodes CASSSPGAFTYEQYF. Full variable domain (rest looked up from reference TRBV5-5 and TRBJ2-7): DAGVTQSPTHLIKTRGQQVTLRCSPISGHKSVSWYQQVLGQGPQFIFQYYEKEERGRGNFPDRFSARQFPNYSSELNVNALLLGDSALYLCASSSPGAFTYEQYFGPGTRLTVT.

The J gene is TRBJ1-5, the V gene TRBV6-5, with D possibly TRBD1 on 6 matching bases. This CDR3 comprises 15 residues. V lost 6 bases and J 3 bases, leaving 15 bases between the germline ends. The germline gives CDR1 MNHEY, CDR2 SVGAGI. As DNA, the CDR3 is TGTGCCAGCAGCTCTACAGGGAACCCCAATCAGCCCCAGCATTTT. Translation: CASSSTGNPNQPQHF.

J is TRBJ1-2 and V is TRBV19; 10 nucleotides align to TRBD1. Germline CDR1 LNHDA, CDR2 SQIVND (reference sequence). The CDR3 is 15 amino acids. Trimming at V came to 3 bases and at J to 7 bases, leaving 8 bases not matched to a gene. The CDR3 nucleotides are TGTGCCAGTAGTATGGTGGGACAGGGGATCGGTGGCTACACCTTC. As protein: CASSMVGQGIGGYTF.

The CDR3 region is CASSRRQGATNEKLFF. The CDR3 region has the DNA TGTGCCAGCAGCCGGAGACAGGGTGCAACTAATGAAAAACTGTTTTTT. The chain is built from TRBV6-6 and TRBJ1-4; 7 nucleotides agree with TRBD1. This CDR3 contains 16 residues. Germline-derived CDR1 and CDR2 are MNHNY and SVGAGI (reference sequence). The V and J ends lost 6 bases and 0 bases, in that order; junction bases with no gene match: 7.

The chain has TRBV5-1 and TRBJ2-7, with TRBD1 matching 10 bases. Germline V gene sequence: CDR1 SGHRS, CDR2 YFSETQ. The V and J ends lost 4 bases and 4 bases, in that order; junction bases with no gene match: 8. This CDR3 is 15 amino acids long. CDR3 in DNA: TGCGCCAGCAGCACGACAGGGGGCGGATTGTACGAGCAGTACTTC. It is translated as CASSTTGGGLYEQYF.

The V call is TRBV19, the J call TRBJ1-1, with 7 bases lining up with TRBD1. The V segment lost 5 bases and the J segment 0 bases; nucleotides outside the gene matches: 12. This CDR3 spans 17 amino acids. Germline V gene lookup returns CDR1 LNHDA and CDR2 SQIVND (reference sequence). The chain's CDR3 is CASSFPQGVRMNTEAFF. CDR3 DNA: TGTGCCAGTAGTTTCCCGCAGGGGGTCCGGATGAACACTGAAGCTTTCTTT.

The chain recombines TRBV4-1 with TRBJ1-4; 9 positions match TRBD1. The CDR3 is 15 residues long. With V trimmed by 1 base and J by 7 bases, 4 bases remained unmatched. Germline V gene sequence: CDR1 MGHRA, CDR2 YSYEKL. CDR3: CASSQAGQGSEKLFF. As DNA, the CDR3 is TGCGCCAGCAGCCAAGCGGGACAGGGATCTGAAAAACTGTTTTTT.

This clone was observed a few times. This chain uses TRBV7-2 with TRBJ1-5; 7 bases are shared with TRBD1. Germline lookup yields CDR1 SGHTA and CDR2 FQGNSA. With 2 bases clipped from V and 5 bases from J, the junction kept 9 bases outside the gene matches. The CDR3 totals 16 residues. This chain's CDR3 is CASSLSRTGKDQPQHF. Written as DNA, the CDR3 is TGTGCCAGCAGCTTATCGCGGACAGGAAAGGATCAGCCCCAGCATTTT.

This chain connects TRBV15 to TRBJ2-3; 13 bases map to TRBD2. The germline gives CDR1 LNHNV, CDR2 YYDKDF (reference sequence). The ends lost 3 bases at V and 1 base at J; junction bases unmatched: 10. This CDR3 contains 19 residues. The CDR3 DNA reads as TGTGCCACCAGCAGCGGACTAGCGGGAGACTGGCGGGGCACAGATACGCAGTATTTT. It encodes CATSSGLAGDWRGTDTQYF. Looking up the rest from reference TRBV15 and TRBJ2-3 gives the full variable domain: DAMVIQNPRYQVTQFGKPVTLSCSQTLNHNVMYWYQQKSSQAPKLLFHYYDKDFNNEADTPDNFQSRRPNTSFCFLDIRSPGLGDTAMYLCATSSGLAGDWRGTDTQYFGPGTRLTVL.

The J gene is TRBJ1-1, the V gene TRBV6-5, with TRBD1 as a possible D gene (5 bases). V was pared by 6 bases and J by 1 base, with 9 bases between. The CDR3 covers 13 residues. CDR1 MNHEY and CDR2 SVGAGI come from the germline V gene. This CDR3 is CASRQVTNTEAFF. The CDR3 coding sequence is TGTGCCAGCAGACAGGTTACGAACACTGAAGCTTTCTTT.